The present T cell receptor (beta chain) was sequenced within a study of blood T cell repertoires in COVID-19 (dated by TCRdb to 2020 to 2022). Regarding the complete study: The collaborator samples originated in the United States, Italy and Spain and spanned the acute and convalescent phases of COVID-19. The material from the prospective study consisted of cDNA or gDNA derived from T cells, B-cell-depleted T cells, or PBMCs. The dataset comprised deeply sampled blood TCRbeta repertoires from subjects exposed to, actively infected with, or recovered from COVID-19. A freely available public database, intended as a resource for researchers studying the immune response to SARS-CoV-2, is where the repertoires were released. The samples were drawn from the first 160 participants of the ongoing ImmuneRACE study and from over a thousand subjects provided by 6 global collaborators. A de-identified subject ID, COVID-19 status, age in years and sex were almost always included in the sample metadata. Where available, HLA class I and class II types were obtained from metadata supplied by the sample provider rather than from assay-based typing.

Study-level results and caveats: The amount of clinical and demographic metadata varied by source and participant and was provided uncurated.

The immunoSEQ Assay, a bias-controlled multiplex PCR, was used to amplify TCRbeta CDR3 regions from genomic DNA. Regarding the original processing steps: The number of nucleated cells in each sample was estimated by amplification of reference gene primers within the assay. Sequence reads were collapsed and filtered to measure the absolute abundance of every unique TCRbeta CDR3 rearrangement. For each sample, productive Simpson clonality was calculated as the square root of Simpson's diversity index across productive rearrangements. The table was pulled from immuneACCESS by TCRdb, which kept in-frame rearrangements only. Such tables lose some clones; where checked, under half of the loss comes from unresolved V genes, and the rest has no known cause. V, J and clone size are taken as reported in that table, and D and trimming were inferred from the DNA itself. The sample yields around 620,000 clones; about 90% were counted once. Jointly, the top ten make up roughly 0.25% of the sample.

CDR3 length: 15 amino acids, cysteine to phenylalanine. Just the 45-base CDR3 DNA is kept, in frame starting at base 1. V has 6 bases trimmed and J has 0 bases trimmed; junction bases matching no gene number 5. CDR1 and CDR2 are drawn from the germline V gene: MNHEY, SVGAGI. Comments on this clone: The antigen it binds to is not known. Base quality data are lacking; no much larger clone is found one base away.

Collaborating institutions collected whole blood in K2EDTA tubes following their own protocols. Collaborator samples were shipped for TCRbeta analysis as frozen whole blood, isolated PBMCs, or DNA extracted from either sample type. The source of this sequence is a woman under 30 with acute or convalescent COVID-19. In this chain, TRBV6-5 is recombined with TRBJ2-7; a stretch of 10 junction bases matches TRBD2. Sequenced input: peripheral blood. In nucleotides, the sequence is TGTGCCAGCAGACTAGGACTAGCGGCCTCCTACGAGCAGTACTTC. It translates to CASRLGLAASYEQYF.